This TCR beta chain is drawn from a study of blood T cell repertoires in COVID-19. The V and J ends lost 4 bases and 9 bases, in that order; junction bases with no gene match: 10. The CDR3 sequence is 14 residues long. Germline V CDR1 and CDR2: MNHNY, SVGAGI (reference sequence). Some clones are missing from TCRdb's copy, which holds only in-frame ones; the method was immunoSEQ multiplex PCR. The sample lists approximately 210,000 clones; roughly 85% were seen once. V gene TRBV6-6 combines with J gene TRBJ2-3; 7 bases agree with TRBD2. The clonotype originates from a man aged 25-45 years who had recovered from COVID-19. What was sequenced was peripheral blood. Here the CDR3 reads CASSSIAARGTQYF. The CDR3 bases are TGTGCCAGCAGTTCCATAGCGGCGCGGGGGACGCAGTATTTT.